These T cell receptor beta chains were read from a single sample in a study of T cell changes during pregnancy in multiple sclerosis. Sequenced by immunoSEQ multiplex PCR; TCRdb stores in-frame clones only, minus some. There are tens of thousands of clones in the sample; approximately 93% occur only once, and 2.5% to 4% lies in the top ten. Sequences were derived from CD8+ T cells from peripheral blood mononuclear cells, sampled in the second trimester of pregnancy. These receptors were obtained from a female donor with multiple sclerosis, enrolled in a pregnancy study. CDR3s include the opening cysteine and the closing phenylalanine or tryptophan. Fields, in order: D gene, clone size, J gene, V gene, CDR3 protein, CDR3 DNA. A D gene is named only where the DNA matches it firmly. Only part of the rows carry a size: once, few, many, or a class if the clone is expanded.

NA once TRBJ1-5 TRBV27 CASSMAGRNQPQHF TGTGCCAGCAGCATGGCCGGGAGGAATCAGCCCCAGCATTTT
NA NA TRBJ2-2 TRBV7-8 CASSLATATGELFF TGTGCCAGCAGCTTAGCTACAGCAACCGGGGAGCTGTTTTTT
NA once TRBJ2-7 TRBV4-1 CASSQHSSGEQYF TGCGCCAGCAGCCAGCACAGTTCCGGCGAGCAGTACTTC
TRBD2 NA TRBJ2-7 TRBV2 CAADGGSSVYEQYF TGTGCCGCTGATGGCGGGAGTTCTGTCTACGAGCAGTACTTC
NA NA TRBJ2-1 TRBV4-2 CASSQALVAYNEQFF TGTGCCAGCAGCCAAGCCCTAGTAGCCTACAATGAGCAGTTCTTC
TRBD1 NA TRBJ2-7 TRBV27 CASSLSGTGAYEQYF TGTGCCAGCAGTTTATCCGGGACAGGTGCCTACGAGCAGTACTTC
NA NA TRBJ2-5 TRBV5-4 CASEPWGGETQYF TGTGCCAGCGAACCCTGGGGAGGAGAGACCCAGTACTTC
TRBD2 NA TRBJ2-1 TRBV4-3 CASSYGTSGYNEQFF TGCGCCAGCAGCTACGGGACTAGCGGATACAATGAGCAGTTCTTC
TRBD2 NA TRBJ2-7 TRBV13 CASSLVTRGGSSYEQYF TGTGCCAGCAGCTTAGTAACCCGCGGGGGGTCTTCCTACGAGCAGTACTTC
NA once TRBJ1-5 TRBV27 CASSYGAHQPQHF TGTGCCAGCAGTTATGGGGCTCATCAGCCCCAGCATTTT
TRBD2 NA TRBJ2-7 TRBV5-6 CASSGGSGSFHEQYF TGTGCCAGCAGCGGAGGGAGCGGGAGTTTCCACGAGCAGTACTTC
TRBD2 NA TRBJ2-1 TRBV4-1 CASDTGTSGNEQFF TGCGCCAGCGACACGGGGACTAGCGGCAATGAGCAGTTCTTC
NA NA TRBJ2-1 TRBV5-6 CASSPSLPHEQFF TGTGCCAGCAGCCCTTCTCTCCCCCATGAGCAGTTCTTC
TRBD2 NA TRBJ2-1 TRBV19 CASSLAASSYNEQFF TGTGCCAGTAGCCTAGCGGCCAGCTCCTACAATGAGCAGTTCTTC
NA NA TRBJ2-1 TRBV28 CASSLNNEQFF TGTGCCAGCAGCCTTAACAATGAGCAGTTCTTC
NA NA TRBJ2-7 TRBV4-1 CASSQGADRSYEQYF TGCGCCAGCAGCCAAGGGGCCGACCGCTCCTACGAGCAGTACTTC
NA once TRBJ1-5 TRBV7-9 CASSLGGPGQPQHF TGTGCCAGCAGCTTGGGGGGGCCGGGTCAGCCCCAGCATTTT
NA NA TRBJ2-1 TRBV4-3 CASSQDLAVTRDEQFF TGCGCCAGCAGCCAAGATCTGGCCGTCACTAGGGATGAGCAGTTCTTC
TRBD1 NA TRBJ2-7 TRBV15 CATSRVDRGHEQYF TGTGCCACCAGCAGAGTTGACAGGGGCCACGAGCAGTACTTC
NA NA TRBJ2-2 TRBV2 CASSESPLELFF TGTGCCAGCAGTGAGAGCCCGCTGGAGCTGTTTTTT
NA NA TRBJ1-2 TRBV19 CASTSIGDSDRPFYGYTF TGTGCCAGTACCTCGATTGGGGATTCAGACAGGCCCTTCTATGGCTACACCTTC
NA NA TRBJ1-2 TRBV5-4 CASRRAPTGQMDYGYTF TGTGCCAGCAGACGGGCCCCGACTGGACAGATGGACTATGGCTACACCTTC
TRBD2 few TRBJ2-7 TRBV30 CAWGRPSGHANEQYF TGTGCCTGGGGCCGACCTAGCGGGCACGCTAACGAGCAGTACTTC
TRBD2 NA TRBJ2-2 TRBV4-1 CASSHAGTSGRASGGELFF TGCGCCAGCAGCCATGCCGGGACTAGCGGGAGGGCCTCAGGCGGGGAGCTGTTTTTT
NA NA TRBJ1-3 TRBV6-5 CASSHGGDTIYF TGTGCCAGCAGCCACGGGGGGGACACCATATATTTT
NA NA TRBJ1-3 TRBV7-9 CASSLPGVGNTIYF TGTGCCAGCAGCTTACCAGGGGTAGGAAACACCATATATTTT